This T cell receptor (beta chain) appears in the sequencing data of a study of blood T cell repertoires in COVID-19. Study information: The samples span acute and convalescent COVID-19 from the United States, Italy and Spain. T cells, B-cell-depleted T cells, or PBMCs provided the cDNA or gDNA that served as material.

Germline V gene sequence: CDR1 KGHDR, CDR2 SFDVKD. CDR3 size: 12 residues. Trimming removed 9 bases at V and 6 bases at J, with 13 bases between. Per the study methods: Quantification of nucleated cells was approximated via reference gene primer amplification. Clones were sequenced by immunoSEQ multiplex PCR, and TCRdb holds only the in-frame ones, with some missing. From that table come the V and J calls and clone size; the DNA was used to work out D and trimming. The sample lists over 60,000 clones; roughly 89% were seen once. This TCR came from a man aged 80 or over with acute or convalescent COVID-19. The chain is built from TRBV24-1 and TRBJ1-2; D call uncertain. What was sequenced was peripheral blood. As DNA, the CDR3 is TGTGCCACCCGCGGAACTCTTGATGGCTACACCTTC. This sequence encodes CATRGTLDGYTF.